The sequence of this TCR beta chain was determined in a study of CD8 T cells in ankylosing spondylitis. This clonotype was counted between two and nine times. Its antigen remains unidentified. TCRdb called the 5' RACE reads again in MiXCR, with one record for every CDR3 protein. The table has a few hundred thousand distinct CDR3 sequences, around 7.9% seen once. Study-wide findings and caveats: Within ankylosing spondylitis blood, a TCR beta motif made up of seven to nine highly homologous variants appeared to be characteristic. Some motif variants were previously reported in reactive arthritis synovial fluid and blood.

The sequence came from a male donor with ankylosing spondylitis. Sequenced: blood, either unsorted or a sorted T cell fraction (not recorded which).

DNA for the CDR3: TGTGCCAGCAGTTTAGGGGGCGCAGAAACAGATACGCAGTATTTT. This gives the protein CASSLGGAETDTQYF. This rearrangement joins TRBV28 to TRBJ2-3, with a tentative D call TRBD1 (6 bases). V lost 2 bases and J 3 bases, leaving 12 bases between the germline ends. This CDR3 contains 15 residues. CDR1 MDHEN and CDR2 SYDVKM come from the germline V gene.